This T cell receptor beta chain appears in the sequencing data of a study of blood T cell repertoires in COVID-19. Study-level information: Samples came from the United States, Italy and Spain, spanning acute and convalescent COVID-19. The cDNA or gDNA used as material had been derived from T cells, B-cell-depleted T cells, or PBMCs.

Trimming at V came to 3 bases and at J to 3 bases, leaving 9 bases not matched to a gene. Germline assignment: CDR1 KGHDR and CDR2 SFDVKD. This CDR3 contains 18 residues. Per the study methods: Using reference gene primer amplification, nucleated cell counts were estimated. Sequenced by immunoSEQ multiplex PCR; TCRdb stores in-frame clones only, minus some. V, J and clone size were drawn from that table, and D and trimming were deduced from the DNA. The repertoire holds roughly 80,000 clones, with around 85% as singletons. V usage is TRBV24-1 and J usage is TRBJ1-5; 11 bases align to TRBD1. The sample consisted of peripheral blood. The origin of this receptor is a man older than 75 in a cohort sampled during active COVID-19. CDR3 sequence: CATSDPRSDRGHNQPQHF. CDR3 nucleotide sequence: TGTGCCACCAGTGATCCCCGGTCGGACAGGGGGCACAATCAGCCCCAGCATTTT.